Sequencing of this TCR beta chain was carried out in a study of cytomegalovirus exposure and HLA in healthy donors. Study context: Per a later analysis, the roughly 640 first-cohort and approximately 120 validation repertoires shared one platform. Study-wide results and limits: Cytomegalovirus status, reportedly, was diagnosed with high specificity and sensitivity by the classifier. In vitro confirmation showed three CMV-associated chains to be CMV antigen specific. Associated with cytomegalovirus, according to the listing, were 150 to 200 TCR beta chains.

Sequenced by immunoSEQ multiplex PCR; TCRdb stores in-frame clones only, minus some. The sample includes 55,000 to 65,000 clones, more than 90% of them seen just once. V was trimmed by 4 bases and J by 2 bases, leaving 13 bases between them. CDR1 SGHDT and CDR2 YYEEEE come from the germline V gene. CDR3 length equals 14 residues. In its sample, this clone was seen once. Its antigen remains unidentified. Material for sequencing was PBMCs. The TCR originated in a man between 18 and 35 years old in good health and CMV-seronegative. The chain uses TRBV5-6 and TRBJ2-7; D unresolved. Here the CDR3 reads CASSTGASTYEQYF. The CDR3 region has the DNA TGTGCCAGCAGCACCGGTGCAAGCACCTACGAGCAGTACTTC.